This T cell receptor beta chain was sequenced in a study of chemoradiotherapy in HPV16-positive cancers. Points on this clone: Its antigen is still unknown.

This CDR3 region has 19 residues. V was clipped by 3 bases and J by 10 bases; unmatched bases: 25. Germline CDR1 and CDR2: LNHDA and SQIVND (reference sequence). Profiling relied on immunoSEQ multiplex PCR, and the TCRdb table lists in-frame clones only, not all of them. The sample lists around 30,000 clones; approximately 91% were seen once. Study results and caveats: Candidate HPV-specific clones and E7-related TCR motifs grew in tumor during treatment. HPV-specific T cells were functionally defined from only a couple of HPV16-positive patients.

This sample comprised blood, obtained from a patient who underwent chemoradiotherapy. This TCR derives from a human donor with HPV-associated anogenital cancer. The genes are TRBV19 and TRBJ2-3; 7 bases are shared with TRBD1. CDR3 DNA: TGTGCCAGTAGTATTCTCGGGACAGACCCCCTCGGGCCCGCACCAGCGCAGTATTTT. This codes for CASSILGTDPLGPAPAQYF.